The rows below give T cell receptor beta chains drawn from one sample of a study of follicular helper T cells after annual influenza vaccination. Profiled with immunoSEQ multiplex PCR; TCRdb holds only in-frame clones, not every one. The sample lists about 11,000 clones; roughly 80% were seen once. Here the sequenced sample was CXCR5- memory CD4+ T cells sorted from blood, taken on the day of influenza vaccination. These receptors originate from an adult who received the influenza vaccine. Both conserved end residues are part of each CDR3. The order of the fields is clone size, V gene, J gene, D gene, CDR3 DNA, CDR3 protein. A D gene is named only where the DNA matches it firmly. Expanded clones get a size class; other rows say once, few or many, or leave the size out.

abundance: once
v_gene: TRBV10-3
j_gene: TRBJ2-2
d_gene: -
CDR3nt: TGTGCCATCAGTGAGTCGAGGGGTACCGGGGAGCTGTTTTTT
CDR3aa: CAISESRGTGELFF

abundance: -
v_gene: TRBV5-1
j_gene: TRBJ2-5
d_gene: -
CDR3nt: TGCGCCAGCAGCCAAGGGACTGCCCAAGAGACCCAGTACTTC
CDR3aa: CASSQGTAQETQYF

abundance: -
v_gene: TRBV30
j_gene: TRBJ1-3
d_gene: -
CDR3nt: TGTGCCTGGAGTGTACGATTGAGGGGAAGCTCTGGAAACACCATATATTTT
CDR3aa: CAWSVRLRGSSGNTIYF

abundance: -
v_gene: TRBV12-5
j_gene: TRBJ2-2
d_gene: TRBD1
CDR3nt: TGTGCCCCAAAAACGGGACAGGCGAACACCGGGGAGCTGTTTTTT
CDR3aa: CAPKTGQANTGELFF

abundance: -
v_gene: TRBV27
j_gene: TRBJ1-4
d_gene: -
CDR3nt: TGTGCCAGCACCCATTCGGGGGCAACTAATGAAAAACTGTTTTTT
CDR3aa: CASTHSGATNEKLFF

abundance: -
v_gene: TRBV18
j_gene: TRBJ1-1
d_gene: -
CDR3nt: TGTGCCAGCTCGATTGGGACCGACACTGAAGCTTTCTTT
CDR3aa: CASSIGTDTEAFF

abundance: -
v_gene: TRBV2
j_gene: TRBJ1-3
d_gene: -
CDR3nt: TGTGCCAGCAGTGAATGGGGGGGCGCAGGTGGAAACACCATATATTTT
CDR3aa: CASSEWGGAGGNTIYF

abundance: -
v_gene: TRBV5-6
j_gene: TRBJ2-7
d_gene: -
CDR3nt: TGTGCCAGCAGCTTGTCCCAGGGGCGCTGGGGCTACGAGCAGTACTTC
CDR3aa: CASSLSQGRWGYEQYF

abundance: -
v_gene: TRBV5-8
j_gene: TRBJ2-7
d_gene: -
CDR3nt: TGTGCCAGCAGCTTGGTGGTAGGAGGCTACGAGCAGTACTTC
CDR3aa: CASSLVVGGYEQYF

abundance: -
v_gene: TRBV5-1
j_gene: TRBJ2-3
d_gene: TRBD1
CDR3nt: TGCGCCAGCAGCTTAGGACAGGGACGGGCCTGGGATACGCAGTATTTT
CDR3aa: CASSLGQGRAWDTQYF

abundance: -
v_gene: TRBV10-3
j_gene: TRBJ1-1
d_gene: TRBD1
CDR3nt: TGTGCCACCTCGGGACAGCCGAACACTGAAGCTTTCTTT
CDR3aa: CATSGQPNTEAFF

abundance: -
v_gene: TRBV23-1
j_gene: TRBJ1-5
d_gene: -
CDR3nt: TGCGCCAGCAGTTACAGGGTTTCGGATCAGCCCCAGCATTTT
CDR3aa: CASSYRVSDQPQHF

abundance: few
v_gene: TRBV28
j_gene: TRBJ1-2
d_gene: TRBD1
CDR3nt: TGTGCCAGCTCCTCAGGGGGTGTTCACTATGGCTACACCTTC
CDR3aa: CASSSGGVHYGYTF

abundance: -
v_gene: TRBV19
j_gene: TRBJ1-5
d_gene: -
CDR3nt: TGTGCCAGTAGACCCCCCCCGGCAGGGCGTGAAGGGAGGAGCAATCAGCCCCAGCATTTT
CDR3aa: CASRPPPAGREGRSNQPQHF

abundance: -
v_gene: TRBV4-3
j_gene: TRBJ1-5
d_gene: -
CDR3nt: TGCGCCAGCAGCCCTCACATGGACGGGGATCAGCCCCAGCATTTT
CDR3aa: CASSPHMDGDQPQHF

abundance: -
v_gene: TRBV5-1
j_gene: TRBJ2-2
d_gene: -
CDR3nt: TGCGCCAGCAGCTTCGACGGCCCGAACACCGGGGAGCTGTTTTTT
CDR3aa: CASSFDGPNTGELFF

abundance: few
v_gene: TRBV11-2
j_gene: TRBJ1-1
d_gene: -
CDR3nt: TGTGCCAGCAGCTTAGATAGGGGCACTGAAGCTTTCTTT
CDR3aa: CASSLDRGTEAFF

abundance: -
v_gene: TRBV19
j_gene: TRBJ2-1
d_gene: TRBD2
CDR3nt: TGTGCCAGTAAGGAAAGTAGCGGGAGAGTTGAGCAGTTCTTC
CDR3aa: CASKESSGRVEQFF

abundance: -
v_gene: TRBV15
j_gene: TRBJ1-1
d_gene: -
CDR3nt: TGTGCCACCAGCCTTGGGGTGAACACTGAAGCTTTCTTT
CDR3aa: CATSLGVNTEAFF

abundance: -
v_gene: TRBV2
j_gene: TRBJ1-1
d_gene: TRBD1
CDR3nt: TGTGCCAGCAGAGTTGGACAGGGCCCCACTGAAGCTTTCTTT
CDR3aa: CASRVGQGPTEAFF

abundance: -
v_gene: TRBV5-1
j_gene: TRBJ2-7
d_gene: -
CDR3nt: TGCGCCAGCAGCGCTATGGGGACCTACGAGCAGTACTTC
CDR3aa: CASSAMGTYEQYF

abundance: -
v_gene: TRBV7-6
j_gene: TRBJ2-2
d_gene: TRBD2
CDR3nt: TGTGCCAGCAGCTGGACTAGCGGGGGGGCGAACACCGGGGAGCTGTTTTTT
CDR3aa: CASSWTSGGANTGELFF

abundance: -
v_gene: TRBV6-6
j_gene: TRBJ2-1
d_gene: -
CDR3nt: TGTGCTACCCGGTGGCAGGGGGGAAATGAGCAGTTCTTC
CDR3aa: CATRWQGGNEQFF

abundance: -
v_gene: TRBV27
j_gene: TRBJ2-3
d_gene: -
CDR3nt: TGTGCCAGCAGTTTGAGGAGGCGCACAGATACGCAGTATTTT
CDR3aa: CASSLRRRTDTQYF

abundance: -
v_gene: TRBV6-6
j_gene: TRBJ1-5
d_gene: -
CDR3nt: TGTGCCAGCAGTTCCCGGGGAAGCAATCAGCCCCAGCATTTT
CDR3aa: CASSSRGSNQPQHF